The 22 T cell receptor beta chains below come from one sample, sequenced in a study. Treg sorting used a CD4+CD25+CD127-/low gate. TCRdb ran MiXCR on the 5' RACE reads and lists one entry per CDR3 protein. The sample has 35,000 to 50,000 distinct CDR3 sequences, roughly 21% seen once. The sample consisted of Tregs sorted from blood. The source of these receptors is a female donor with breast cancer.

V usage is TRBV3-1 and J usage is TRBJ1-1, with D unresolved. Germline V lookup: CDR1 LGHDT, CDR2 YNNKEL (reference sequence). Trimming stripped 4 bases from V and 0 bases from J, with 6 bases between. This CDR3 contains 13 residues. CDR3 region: CASSPSLNTEAFF. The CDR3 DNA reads TGTGCCAGCAGCCCGAGCTTGAACACTGAAGCTTTCTTT.

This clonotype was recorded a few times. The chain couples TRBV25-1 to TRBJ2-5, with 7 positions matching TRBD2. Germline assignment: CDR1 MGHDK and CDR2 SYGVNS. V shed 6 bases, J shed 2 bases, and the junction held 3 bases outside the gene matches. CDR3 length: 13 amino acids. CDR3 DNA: TGTGCCAGCAGGGGAGCGGGGCAAGAGACCCAGTACTTC. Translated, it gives CASRGAGQETQYF.

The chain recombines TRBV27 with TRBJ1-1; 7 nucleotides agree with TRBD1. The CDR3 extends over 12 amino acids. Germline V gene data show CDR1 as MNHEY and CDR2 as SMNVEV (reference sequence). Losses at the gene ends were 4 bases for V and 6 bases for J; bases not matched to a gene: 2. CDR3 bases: TGTGCCAGCAGTTATACAGGGGCTGAAGCTTTCTTT. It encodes CASSYTGAEAFF.

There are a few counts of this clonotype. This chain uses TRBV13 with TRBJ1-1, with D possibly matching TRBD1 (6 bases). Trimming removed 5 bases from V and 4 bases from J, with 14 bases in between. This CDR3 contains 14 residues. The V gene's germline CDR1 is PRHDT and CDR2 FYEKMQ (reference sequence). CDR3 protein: CASSDHGGGTEAFF. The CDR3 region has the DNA TGTGCCAGCAGCGACCACGGAGGGGGCACTGAAGCTTTCTTT.

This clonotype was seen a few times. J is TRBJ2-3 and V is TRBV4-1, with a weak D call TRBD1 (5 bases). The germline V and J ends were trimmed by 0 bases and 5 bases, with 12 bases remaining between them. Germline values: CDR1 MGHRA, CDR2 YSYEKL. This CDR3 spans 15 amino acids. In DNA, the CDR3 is TGCGCCAGCAGCCAAGAGGGGCCTAGGAGAGATACGCAGTATTTT. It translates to CASSQEGPRRDTQYF.

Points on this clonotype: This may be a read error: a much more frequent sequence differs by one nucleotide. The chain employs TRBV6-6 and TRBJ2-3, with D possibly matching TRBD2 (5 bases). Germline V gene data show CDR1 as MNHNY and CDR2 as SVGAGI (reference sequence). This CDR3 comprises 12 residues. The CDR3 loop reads CVSQEEGATQYF. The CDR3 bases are TGTGTCAGCCAAGAAGAGGGTGCTACGCAGTATTTT.

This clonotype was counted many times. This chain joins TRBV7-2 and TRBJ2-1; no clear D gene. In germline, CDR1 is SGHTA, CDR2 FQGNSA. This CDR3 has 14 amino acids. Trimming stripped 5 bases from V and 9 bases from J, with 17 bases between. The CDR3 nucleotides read TGTGCCAGCAGCCCTACTACGCGGCATGCTGAGCAGTTCTTC. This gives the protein CASSPTTRHAEQFF.

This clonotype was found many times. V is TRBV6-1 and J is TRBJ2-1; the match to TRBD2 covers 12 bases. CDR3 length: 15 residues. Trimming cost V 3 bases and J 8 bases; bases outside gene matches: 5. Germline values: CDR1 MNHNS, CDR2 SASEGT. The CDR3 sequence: CASSERLAGDDEQFF. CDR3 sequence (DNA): TGTGCCAGCAGTGAGAGACTAGCGGGAGACGATGAGCAGTTCTTC.

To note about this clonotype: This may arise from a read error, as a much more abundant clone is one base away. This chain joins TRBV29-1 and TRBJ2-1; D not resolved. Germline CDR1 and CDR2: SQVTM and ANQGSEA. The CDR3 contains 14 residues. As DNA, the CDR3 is TGCAGCGTCCGGAGAAGCGACTCCTACAATGAGAAGTTCTTC. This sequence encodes CSVRRSDSYNEKFF.

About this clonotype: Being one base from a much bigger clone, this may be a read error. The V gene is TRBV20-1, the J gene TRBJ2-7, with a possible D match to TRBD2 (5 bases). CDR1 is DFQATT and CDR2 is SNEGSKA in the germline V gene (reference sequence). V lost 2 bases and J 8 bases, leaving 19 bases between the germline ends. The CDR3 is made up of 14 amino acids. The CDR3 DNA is TGCAGTGCTAGACTTGGAGCGGCAACCCTCAAGCAGTACTTC. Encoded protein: CSARLGAATLKQYF.

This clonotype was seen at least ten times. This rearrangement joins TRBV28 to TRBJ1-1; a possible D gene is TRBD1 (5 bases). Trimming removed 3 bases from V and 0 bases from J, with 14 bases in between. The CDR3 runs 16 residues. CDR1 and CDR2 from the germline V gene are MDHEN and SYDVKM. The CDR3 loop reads CASSLPRGRMNTEAFF. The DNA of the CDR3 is TGTGCCAGCAGTTTGCCACGGGGGAGGATGAACACTGAAGCTTTCTTT.

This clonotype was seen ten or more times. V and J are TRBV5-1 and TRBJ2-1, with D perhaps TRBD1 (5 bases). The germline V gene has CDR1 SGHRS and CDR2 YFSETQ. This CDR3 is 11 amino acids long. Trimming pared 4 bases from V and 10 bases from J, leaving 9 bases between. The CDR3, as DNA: TGCGCCAGCAGCAATAAGGGGGAGCAGTTCTTC. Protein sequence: CASSNKGEQFF.

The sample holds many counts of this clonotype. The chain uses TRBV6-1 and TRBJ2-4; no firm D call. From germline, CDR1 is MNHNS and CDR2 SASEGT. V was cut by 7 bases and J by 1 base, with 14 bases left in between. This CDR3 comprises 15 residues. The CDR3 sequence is CASTPLLGAKNIQYF. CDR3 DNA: TGTGCCAGCACGCCTCTTCTAGGGGCCAAAAACATTCAGTACTTC.

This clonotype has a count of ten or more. The CDR3 loop is CASSQFALIRYEQYF. The CDR3 DNA follows: TGCGCCAGCAGCCAGTTCGCGTTAATACGCTACGAGCAGTACTTC. The V call is TRBV4-1, the J call TRBJ2-7; D not certain. From germline, CDR1 is MGHRA and CDR2 YSYEKL. V was pared by 3 bases and J by 3 bases, with 15 bases between. The CDR3 has 15 residues.

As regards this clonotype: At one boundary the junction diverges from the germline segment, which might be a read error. This CDR3 reads CASSQGHSYRDDAGELFF. The CDR3 DNA reads as TGTGCCAGCAGCCAAGGACACTCTTACAGGGATGACGCCGGGGAGCTGTTTTTT. The chain carries TRBV4-1 and TRBJ2-2; D possibly corresponds to TRBD1 (6 bases). Germline values: CDR1 MGHRA, CDR2 YSYEKL. The CDR3 covers 18 residues.

The CDR3 nucleotides read TGTGCCATCAGTGAGCCCTACAATGCCGCAGCCTATGGCTACACCTTC. Amino acid sequence: CAISEPYNAAAYGYTF. The V and J genes are TRBV10-3 and TRBJ1-2; D remains ambiguous. This CDR3 has 16 amino acids. Germline values: CDR1 ENHRY, CDR2 SYGVKD. The germline V and J ends were trimmed by 2 bases and 4 bases, with 17 bases remaining between them.

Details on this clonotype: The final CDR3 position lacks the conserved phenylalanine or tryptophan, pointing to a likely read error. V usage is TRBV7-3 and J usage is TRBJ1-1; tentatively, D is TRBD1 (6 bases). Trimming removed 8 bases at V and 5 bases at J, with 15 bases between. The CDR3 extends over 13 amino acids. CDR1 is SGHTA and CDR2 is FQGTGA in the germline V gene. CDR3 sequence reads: CASGTQQGTEAFC. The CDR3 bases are TGTGCCAGCGGCACCCAGCAGGGGACTGAAGCTTTCTGT.

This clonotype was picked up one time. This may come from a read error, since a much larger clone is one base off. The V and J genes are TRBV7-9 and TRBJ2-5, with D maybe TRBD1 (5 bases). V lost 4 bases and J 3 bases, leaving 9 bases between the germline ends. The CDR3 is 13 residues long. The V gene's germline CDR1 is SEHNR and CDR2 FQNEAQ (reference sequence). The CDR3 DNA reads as TGTGCCAGCAGCTCCAGGGTAGAAGAGACCCAGTACTTC. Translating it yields CASSSRVEETQYF.

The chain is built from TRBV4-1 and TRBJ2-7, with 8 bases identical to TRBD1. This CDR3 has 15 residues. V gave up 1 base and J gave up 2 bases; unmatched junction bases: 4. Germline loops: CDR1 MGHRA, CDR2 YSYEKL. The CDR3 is CASSQGGTGTYEQYF. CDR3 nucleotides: TGCGCCAGCAGCCAAGGCGGGACAGGTACCTACGAGCAGTACTTC.

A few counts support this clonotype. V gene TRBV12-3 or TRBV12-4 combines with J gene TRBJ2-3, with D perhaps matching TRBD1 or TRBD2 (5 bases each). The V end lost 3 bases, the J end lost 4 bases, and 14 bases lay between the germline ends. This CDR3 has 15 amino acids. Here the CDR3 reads CASSLAPRGADTQYF. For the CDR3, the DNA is TGTGCCAGCAGTTTGGCGCCCCGGGGCGCAGATACGCAGTATTTT.

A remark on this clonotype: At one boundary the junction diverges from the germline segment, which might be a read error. CDR3 bases: TGTGCCAGCAGCGTAGCTGAGTCCTACAATGAACAGTTCTTC. Its translation is CASSVAESYNEQFF. The chain couples TRBV9 to TRBJ2-1, with D hard to call. The CDR3 loop spans 14 amino acids. CDR1 is SGDLS and CDR2 is YYNGEE in the germline V gene.

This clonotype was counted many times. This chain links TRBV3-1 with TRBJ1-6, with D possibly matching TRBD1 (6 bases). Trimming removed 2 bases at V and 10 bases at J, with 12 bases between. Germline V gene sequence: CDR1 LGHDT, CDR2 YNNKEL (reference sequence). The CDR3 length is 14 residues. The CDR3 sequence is CASSQLAGVSPLHF. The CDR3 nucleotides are TGTGCCAGCAGCCAATTGGCAGGGGTCTCACCCCTCCACTTT. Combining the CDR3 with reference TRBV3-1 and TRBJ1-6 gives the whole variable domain DTAVSQTPKYLVTQMGNDKSIKCEQNLGHDTMYWYKQDSKKFLKIMFSYNNKELIINETVPNRFSPKSPDKAHLNLHINSLELGDSAVYFCASSQLAGVSPLHFGNGTRLTVT.